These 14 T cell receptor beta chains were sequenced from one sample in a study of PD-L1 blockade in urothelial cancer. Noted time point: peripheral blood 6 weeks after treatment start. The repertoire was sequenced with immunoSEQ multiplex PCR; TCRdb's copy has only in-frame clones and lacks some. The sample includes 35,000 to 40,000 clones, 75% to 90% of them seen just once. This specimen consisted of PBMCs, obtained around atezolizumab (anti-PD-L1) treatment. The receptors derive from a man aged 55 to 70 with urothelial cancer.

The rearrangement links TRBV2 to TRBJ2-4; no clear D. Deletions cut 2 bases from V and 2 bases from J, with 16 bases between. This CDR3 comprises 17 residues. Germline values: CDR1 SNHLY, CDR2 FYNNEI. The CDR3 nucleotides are TGTGCCAGCAGTGAAAGTCGGCAGGTCAGATCCAAAAACATTCAGTACTTC. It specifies CASSESRQVRSKNIQYF.

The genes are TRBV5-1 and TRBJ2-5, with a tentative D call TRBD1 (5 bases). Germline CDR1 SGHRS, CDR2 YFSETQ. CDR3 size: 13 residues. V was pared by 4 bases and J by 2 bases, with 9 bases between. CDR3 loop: CASSNQGQETQYF. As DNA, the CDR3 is TGCGCCAGCAGCAATCAGGGTCAAGAGACCCAGTACTTC.

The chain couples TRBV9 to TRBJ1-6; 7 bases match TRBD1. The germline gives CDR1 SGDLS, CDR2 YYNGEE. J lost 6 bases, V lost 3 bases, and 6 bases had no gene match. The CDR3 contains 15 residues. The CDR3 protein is CASSGRDRANSPLHF. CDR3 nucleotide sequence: TGTGCCAGCAGCGGCCGGGACAGAGCTAATTCACCCCTCCACTTT.

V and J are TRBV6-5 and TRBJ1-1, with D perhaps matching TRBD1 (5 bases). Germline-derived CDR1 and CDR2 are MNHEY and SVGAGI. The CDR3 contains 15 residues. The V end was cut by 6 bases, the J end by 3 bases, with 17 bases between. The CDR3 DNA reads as TGTGCCAGCAGGGGGGGTGGGGCGGGGGACACTGAAGCTTTCTTT. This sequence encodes CASRGGGAGDTEAFF.

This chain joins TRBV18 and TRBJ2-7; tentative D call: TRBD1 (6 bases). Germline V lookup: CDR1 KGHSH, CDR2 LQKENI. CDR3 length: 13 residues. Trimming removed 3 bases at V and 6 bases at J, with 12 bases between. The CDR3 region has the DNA TGTGCCAGCTCACCCAACAGGGAAGGCGAGCAGTACTTC. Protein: CASSPNREGEQYF.

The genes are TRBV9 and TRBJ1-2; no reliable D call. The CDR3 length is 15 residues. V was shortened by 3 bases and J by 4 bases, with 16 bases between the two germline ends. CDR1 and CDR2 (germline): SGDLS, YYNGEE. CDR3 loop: CASSAAGTPIYGYTF. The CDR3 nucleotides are TGTGCCAGCAGCGCAGCGGGTACACCGATCTATGGCTACACCTTC.

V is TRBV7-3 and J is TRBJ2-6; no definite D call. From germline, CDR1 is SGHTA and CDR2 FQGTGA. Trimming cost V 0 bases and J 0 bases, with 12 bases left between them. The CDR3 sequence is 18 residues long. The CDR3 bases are TGTGCCAGCAGCTTAACGTCAGGCAGGCTCTCTGGGGCCAACGTCCTGACTTTC. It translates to CASSLTSGRLSGANVLTF.

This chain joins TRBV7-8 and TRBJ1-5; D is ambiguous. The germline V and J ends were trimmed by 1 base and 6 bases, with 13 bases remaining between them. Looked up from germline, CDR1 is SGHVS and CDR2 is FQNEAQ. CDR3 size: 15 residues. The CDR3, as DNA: TGTGCCAGCAGCTTAGAAGGGAGCCGGGGTCAGCCCCAGCATTTT. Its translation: CASSLEGSRGQPQHF.

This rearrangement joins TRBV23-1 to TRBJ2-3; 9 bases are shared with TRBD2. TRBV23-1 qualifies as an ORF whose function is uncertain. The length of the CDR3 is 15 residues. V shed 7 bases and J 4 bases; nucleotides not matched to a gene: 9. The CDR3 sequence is CASMAGGTDPDTQYF. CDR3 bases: TGCGCCAGCATGGCGGGGGGGACAGATCCAGATACGCAGTATTTT.

CDR3 nucleotide sequence: TGTGCCAGCTCACCAGTGTACTCGGATGGCTACACCTTC. This gives the protein CASSPVYSDGYTF. The chain couples TRBV18 to TRBJ1-2; D gene unclear. The V end was cut by 2 bases, the J end by 6 bases, with 10 bases between. CDR3 length equals 13 residues. Germline V CDR1 and CDR2: KGHSH, LQKENI.

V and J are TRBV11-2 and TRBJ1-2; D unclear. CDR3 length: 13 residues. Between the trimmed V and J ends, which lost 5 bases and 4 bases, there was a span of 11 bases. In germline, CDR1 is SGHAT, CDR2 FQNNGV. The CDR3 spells CASSHWSIYGYTF. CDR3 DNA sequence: TGTGCCAGCAGCCATTGGAGTATCTATGGCTACACCTTC.

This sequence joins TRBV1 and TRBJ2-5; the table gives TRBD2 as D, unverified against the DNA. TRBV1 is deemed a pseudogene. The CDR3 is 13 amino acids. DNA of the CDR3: TGCACCAGCAGCGGGAGCCAGTACGGGACCCAGTACTTC. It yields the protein CTSSGSQYGTQYF.

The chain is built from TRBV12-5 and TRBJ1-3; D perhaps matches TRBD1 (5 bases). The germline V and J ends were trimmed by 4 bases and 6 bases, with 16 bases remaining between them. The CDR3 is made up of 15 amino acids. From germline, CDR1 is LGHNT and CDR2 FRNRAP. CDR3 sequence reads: CASGSTPGLQNTIYF. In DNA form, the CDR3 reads TGTGCTAGTGGTTCGACACCGGGACTTCAAAACACCATATATTTT.

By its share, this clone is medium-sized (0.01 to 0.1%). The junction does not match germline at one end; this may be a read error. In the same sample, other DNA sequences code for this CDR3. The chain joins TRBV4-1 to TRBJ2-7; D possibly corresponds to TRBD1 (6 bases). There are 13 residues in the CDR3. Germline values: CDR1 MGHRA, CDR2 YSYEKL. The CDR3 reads CASSQDSSYEQYF. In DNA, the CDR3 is TGTGCCAGCAGCCAGGACAGTTCCTACGAGCAGTACTTC.